These 10 T cell receptor beta chains came from one sample sequenced in a study of graft-versus-host responses after intestinal transplantation. Sequencing used immunoSEQ multiplex PCR; TCRdb keeps in-frame clones, though not all of them. The sample shows approximately 13,000 clones, 93% of them seen only once. The sequencing used PBMCs, collected around 1,000 days after intestinal transplantation. All receptors derive from a human patient who received an intestinal transplant, so some T cells may come from the graft donor.

The chain links TRBV14 to TRBJ2-7; D is unresolved. The length of the CDR3 is 15 residues. Trimming cost V 0 bases and J 5 bases, with 14 bases left between them. In germline, CDR1 is SGHDN, CDR2 FVKESK. The CDR3 DNA is TGTGCCAGCAGCCAAGAGGCTTACAGCTGGGACGAGCAGTACTTC. Its protein product is CASSQEAYSWDEQYF.

CDR3 sequence reads: CASMGRGNEKLFF. The DNA of the CDR3 is TGCGCCAGCATGGGCAGGGGAAATGAAAAACTGTTTTTT. The V call is TRBV10-2, the J call TRBJ1-4, with a possible D match to TRBD1 (6 bases). The V and J ends lost 7 bases and 5 bases respectively, with 11 bases between them. The CDR3 consists of 13 residues. CDR1 is WSHSY, CDR2 SAAADI, per germline.

The chain has TRBV11-1 and TRBJ1-4, with D perhaps TRBD1 (5 bases). The ends were cut back, 4 bases at V and 5 bases at J, with 14 bases in the middle. This CDR3 is 15 amino acids long. Looked up from germline, CDR1 is SGHAT and CDR2 is FQDESV (reference sequence). The CDR3, as DNA: TGTGCCAGCAGCTCCACCGGGACGATGAATGAAAAACTGTTTTTT. Protein: CASSSTGTMNEKLFF.

J is TRBJ1-1 and V is TRBV28; D perhaps matches TRBD1 (6 bases). Germline V lookup: CDR1 MDHEN, CDR2 SYDVKM. V lost 4 bases and J lost 5, with 14 bases in between. The CDR3 runs 14 residues. The CDR3 spells CASSSGTPRTEAFF. The CDR3 DNA follows: TGTGCCAGCAGTTCCGGGACACCCCGAACTGAAGCTTTCTTT.

This chain links TRBV19 with TRBJ2-7; D possibly corresponds to TRBD2 (5 bases). Trimming shortened V by 0 bases and J by 7 bases, and 7 bases separated the two germline ends. The CDR3 is 12 residues long. Looked up from germline, CDR1 is LNHDA and CDR2 is SQIVND (reference sequence). CDR3 region: CASSIDRREQYF. The DNA for the CDR3 is TGTGCCAGTAGTATAGATCGGAGGGAGCAGTACTTC.

The rearrangement uses TRBV6-5 and TRBJ1-2; D gene unclear. Looked up from germline, CDR1 is MNHEY and CDR2 is SVGAGI. The CDR3 covers 12 residues. V was pared by 3 bases and J by 6 bases, with 8 bases between. The CDR3 DNA reads TGTGCCAGCAGTTATGCCGGGGATGGCTACACCTTC. Translated, it gives CASSYAGDGYTF.

The chain combines TRBV7-3 with TRBJ2-7; 9 bases match TRBD2. Germline V lookup: CDR1 SGHTA, CDR2 FQGTGA. The CDR3 is made up of 15 amino acids. V was pared by 4 bases and J by 4 bases, with 8 bases of the junction left unmatched. In DNA form, the CDR3 reads TGTGCCAGCAGCTCCCCCGGGACTAGCTCTTACGAGCAGTACTTC. Protein sequence: CASSSPGTSSYEQYF.

The V gene is TRBV19, the J gene TRBJ2-1; D may correspond to TRBD1 or TRBD2 (5 bases each). From germline, CDR1 is LNHDA and CDR2 SQIVND (reference sequence). Trimming removed 10 bases at V and 2 bases at J, with 15 bases between. The CDR3 extends over 14 amino acids. CDR3 bases: TGTGCCACCCTGAGGGGCCCAGCCTACAATGAGCAGTTCTTC. Protein product: CATLRGPAYNEQFF.

The V call is TRBV6-6, the J call TRBJ1-5; weak D call: TRBD1 (5 bases). The germline V gene encodes CDR1 MNHNY and CDR2 SVGAGI (reference sequence). V lost 4 bases to trimming and J lost 5 bases, with 12 bases between them. The CDR3 spans 14 residues. In DNA, the CDR3 is TGTGCCAGCAGTTCCCGGGGGGGGGATCAGCCCCAGCATTTT. Amino acids: CASSSRGGDQPQHF.

Notes on this clone: The junction does not match germline at one end; this may be a read error. The chain links TRBV10-3 to TRBJ1-5, with TRBD1 as a possible D gene (6 bases). From germline, CDR1 is ENHRY and CDR2 SYGVKD. The CDR3 consists of 13 residues. CDR3 loop: CAVRGEENQPQHF. The CDR3 region has the DNA TGTGCCGTCAGGGGTGAGGAAAATCAGCCCCAGCATTTT.